This TCR beta chain was identified in a study of blood T cell repertoires in COVID-19. Whole-study context: Collection of acute and convalescent COVID-19 samples took place in the United States, Italy and Spain.

This clone was seen more than once but under ten times. The germline V gene encodes CDR1 MNHEY and CDR2 SVGAGI. The length of the CDR3 is 13 residues. V shed 6 bases and J shed 1 base, with 9 bases lying between them. Only in-frame clones appear in the TCRdb table, and some are missing; sequencing was by immunoSEQ multiplex PCR. The sample holds tens of thousands of clones, roughly 85% seen once. The receptor was isolated from a woman between 55 and 75 years old with acute or convalescent COVID-19. This rearrangement joins TRBV6-5 to TRBJ1-2; TRBD1 might be the D (5 bases). Sequenced material: peripheral blood. This CDR3 is CASRQDLNYGYTF. The CDR3 nucleotides are TGTGCCAGCAGACAGGACCTTAACTATGGCTACACCTTC.